Presented here are 26 T cell receptor beta chains from one specimen sequenced in a study of T cell repertoires in cytomegalovirus infection (dated by TCRdb to the late 2010s). In the paper's terms, the treatment or condition label means: in vitro stimulation with specific CMV peptide epitopes to enrich CMV-specific T cells. Their recognized antigens are unknown. TCRdb shows the sequencer as Illumina HiSeq 1500. TCRdb took the public reads, trimmed them with fastp at Q25, ran MiXCR for clone calling and kept in-frame beta chains. Each entry merges the rows of one CDR3 protein and shows their most common DNA and genes. The sample table contains some 800,000 distinct CDR3 sequences; only one count was recorded for approximately 30% of them. Around an eighth of the sample rests with the top ten. The input for sequencing was cultured CD8+ T cells from PBMCs, taken from culture after CMV antigen stimulation. These receptor sequences come from a human donor in good health (CMV status not recorded). Some clones in this sample may be carry-over from other donors' samples.

This clonotype was seen only once. This chain links TRBV20-1 with TRBJ1-5; D is undetermined. Germline V gives CDR1 DFQATT, CDR2 SNEGSKA (reference sequence). V shed 3 bases and J shed 0 bases, with 21 bases lying between them. This CDR3 is built from 18 residues. CDR3 protein: CSASGRTLFFDSNQPQHF. The CDR3 bases are TGCAGTGCTAGTGGCAGGACCCTATTCTTCGATAGCAATCAGCCCCAGCATTTT.

This clonotype was recorded a few times. This chain links TRBV7-9 with TRBJ2-7; D uncertain. Trimming took 1 base from V and 3 from J, leaving 10 bases between them. Germline CDR1 reads SEHNR; CDR2 reads FQNEAQ (reference sequence). This CDR3 contains 14 residues. CDR3 in amino acids: CASSLGGNVYEQYV. Written as DNA, the CDR3 is TGTGCCAGCAGCTTAGGGGGAAATGTCTACGAGCAGTACGTC.

The CDR3 sequence is CASKGWGFNEKLFF. CDR3 bases: TGTGCCAGCAAGGGGTGGGGGTTTAATGAAAAACTGTTTTTT. The V call is TRBV27, the J call TRBJ1-4, with a tentative D call TRBD1 (5 bases). Trimming pared 7 bases from V and 4 bases from J, leaving 13 bases between. Germline V gene data show CDR1 as MNHEY and CDR2 as SMNVEV (reference sequence). This CDR3 region has 14 residues. Together with reference TRBV27 and TRBJ1-4, the CDR3 gives the full variable domain: EAQVTQNPRYLITVTGKKLTVTCSQNMNHEYMSWYRQDPGLGLRQIYYSMNVEVTDKGDVPEGYKVSRKEKRNFPLILESPSPNQTSLYFCASKGWGFNEKLFFGSGTQLSVL.

This clonotype came up many times. The rearrangement links TRBV7-6 to TRBJ2-7; 9 bases are a match to TRBD1. Unmatched junction bases numbered 6, after V lost 6 bases and J lost 6 bases. Germline CDR1 reads SGHVS; CDR2 reads FNYEAQ. The CDR3 runs to 13 residues. CDR3 in amino acids: CASSPRDRVEQYF. The CDR3, as DNA: TGTGCCAGCAGTCCCCGGGACAGGGTCGAGCAGTACTTC. The full variable domain, in which reference TRBV7-6 and TRBJ2-7 provide the parts outside the CDR3, is GAGVSQSPRYKVTKRGQDVALRCDPISGHVSLYWYRQALGQGPEFLTYFNYEAQQDKSGLPNDRFSAERPEGSISTLTIQRTEQRDSAMYRCASSPRDRVEQYFGPGTRLTVT.

This clonotype occurred once. The gene calls are TRBV29-1 and TRBJ2-7; TRBD1 is a possible D gene (6 bases). The germline V gene has CDR1 SQVTM and CDR2 ANQGSEA. The CDR3 spans 12 residues. The CDR3: CSIMGASYEQYF. CDR3 bases: TGCAGTATTATGGGGGCTTCCTACGAGCAGTACTTC.

This clonotype was counted only a few times. V is TRBV27 and J is TRBJ1-1; weak D call: TRBD1 (5 bases). The V end was cut by 2 bases, the J end by 2 bases, with 36 bases between. The CDR3 extends over 23 amino acids. Looked up from germline, CDR1 is MNHEY and CDR2 is SMNVEV (reference sequence). As DNA, the CDR3 is TGTGCCAGCAGTTTAAGGATTTTAAGGGGCAGGCCCGGTCAAAAGAGGCCCAACACTGAAGCTTTCTTT. Encoded protein: CASSLRILRGRPGQKRPNTEAFF.

This clonotype came up a few times. V and J are TRBV24-1 and TRBJ2-1, with TRBD2 identical over 8 bases. The ends lost 6 bases at V and 7 bases at J; junction bases unmatched: 19. Germline loops: CDR1 KGHDR, CDR2 SFDVKD. The CDR3 totals 18 residues. DNA for the CDR3: TGTGCCACCAGTATGGCAGGACGGGGGGGGCCCCGGCGAAATGAGCAGTTCTTC. Protein product: CATSMAGRGGPRRNEQFF.

The genes are TRBV9 and TRBJ2-7; no clear D. The V gene's germline CDR1 is SGDLS and CDR2 YYNGEE. The V gene lost 3 bases and the J gene lost 3 bases, with 13 bases spanning the gap. This CDR3 comprises 14 residues. For the CDR3, the DNA is TGTGCCAGCAGCGCAAGCCCCTCAGGCTACGAGCAGTACTTC. This codes for CASSASPSGYEQYF.

This clonotype occurred a few times. This chain joins TRBV12-3 or TRBV12-4 and TRBJ1-3; the D gene is possibly TRBD1 (6 bases). The CDR3 has 17 residues. The ends were cut back, 6 bases at V and 3 bases at J, with 21 bases in the middle. This chain's CDR3 is CASSPPQGMTGGNTIYF. CDR3 DNA sequence: TGTGCCAGCAGCCCTCCTCAGGGGATGACGGGTGGAAACACCATATATTTT.

This clonotype appeared a few times. V and J are TRBV25-1 and TRBJ1-2; weak D call: TRBD1 (6 bases). This CDR3 has 15 residues. Germline V gene sequence: CDR1 MGHDK, CDR2 SYGVNS. Trimming cost V 3 bases and J 4 bases, with 15 bases left between them. This chain's CDR3 is CASSDAGEIVYGYTF. CDR3 DNA sequence: TGTGCCAGCAGTGATGCAGGGGAGATAGTCTATGGCTACACCTTC.

This clonotype occurred a few times. J is TRBJ2-2 and V is TRBV6-6; D perhaps matches TRBD1 (5 bases). V lost 4 bases, J lost 1 base, and 28 bases lay in between. CDR1 and CDR2 from the germline V gene are MNHNY and SVGAGI (reference sequence). The CDR3 is 21 amino acids. The CDR3 nucleotides read TGTGCCAGCAGTTTCACCTCTGGGGCTATCGCCCGCTTACTGAACACCGGGGAGCTGTTTTTT. It yields the protein CASSFTSGAIARLLNTGELFF.

The table lists this clonotype with many counts. The chain employs TRBV7-6 and TRBJ2-1; 8 positions match TRBD2. The CDR3 loop spans 15 amino acids. Losses at the gene ends were 5 bases for V and 1 base for J; bases not matched to a gene: 4. Germline V gene sequence: CDR1 SGHVS, CDR2 FNYEAQ. The CDR3 DNA sequence: TGTGCCAGCAGCCTCGGGACTAGTTCCTACAATGAGCAGTTCTTC. It yields the protein CASSLGTSSYNEQFF.

J is TRBJ2-1 and V is TRBV9; D gene unclear. Germline V CDR1 and CDR2: SGDLS, YYNGEE. V was cut by 7 bases and J by 7 bases, with 9 bases left in between. The CDR3 runs to 11 residues. For the CDR3, the DNA is TGTGCCAGCGGGCAAGCAAATGAGCAGTTCTTC. Amino acid sequence: CASGQANEQFF.

Note on this clonotype: A read error is possible here, since a much larger clone lies one base away. The chain links TRBV7-6 to TRBJ2-5; D perhaps matches TRBD2 (6 bases). The ends were cut back, 5 bases at V and 3 bases at J, with 13 bases in the middle. The germline gives CDR1 SGHVS, CDR2 FNYEAQ. The CDR3 contains 14 residues. The CDR3 loop is CASSRLTGEETQYF. Written as DNA, the CDR3 is TGTGCCAGCAGCCGCCTAACGGGGGAAGAGACCCAGTACTTC.

This chain links TRBV5-6 with TRBJ2-1; either TRBD1 or TRBD2 may supply D (5 bases each). CDR3 length equals 15 residues. Trimming stripped 5 bases from V and 8 bases from J, with 20 bases between. Germline CDR1 and CDR2: SGHDT and YYEEEE. CDR3 in amino acids: CASSGTDRGIDEQFF. In DNA, the CDR3 is TGTGCCAGCAGTGGGACGGACCGGGGAATCGATGAGCAGTTCTTC.

This clonotype occurred a few times. The gene calls are TRBV12-3 or TRBV12-4 and TRBJ1-6; tentative D call: TRBD1 (5 bases). The CDR3 runs to 17 residues. With 3 bases removed from V and 8 bases from J, the gap between germline ends came to 20 bases. The CDR3 coding sequence is TGTGCCAGCAGTTTCGAGCAGACAGCCTTAGGGTATTCACCCCTCCACTTT. It yields the protein CASSFEQTALGYSPLHF.

This clonotype showed up many times. The J gene is TRBJ2-1, the V gene TRBV6-1; D unclear. Trimming stripped 3 bases from V and 5 bases from J, with 8 bases between. Germline CDR1 MNHNS, CDR2 SASEGT. The length of the CDR3 is 13 residues. The CDR3 spells CASSDPGNNEQFF. CDR3 nucleotides: TGTGCCAGCAGTGACCCAGGTAACAATGAGCAGTTCTTC.

This clonotype was recorded a few times. This chain links TRBV7-9 with TRBJ2-3; TRBD1 agrees at 7 bases. Germline lookup yields CDR1 SEHNR and CDR2 FQNEAQ (reference sequence). The CDR3 length is 15 residues. With 3 bases clipped from V and 2 bases from J, the junction kept 5 bases outside the gene matches. The CDR3 nucleotides are TGTGCCAGCAGCTTTCCGGGACAGACCACAGATACGCAGTATTTT. Its protein product is CASSFPGQTTDTQYF. The full variable domain, its missing parts supplied by reference TRBV7-9 and TRBJ2-3, is DTGVSQNPRHKITKRGQNVTFRCDPISEHNRLYWYRQTLGQGPEFLTYFQNEAQLEKSRLLSDRFSAERPKGSFSTLEIQRTEQGDSAMYLCASSFPGQTTDTQYFGPGTRLTVL.

The chain links TRBV2 to TRBJ2-7; the match to TRBD1 covers 10 bases. This CDR3 is 14 amino acids long. The germline CDR1 and CDR2 sequences are SNHLY and FYNNEI. Trimming cost V 7 bases and J 4 bases; bases outside gene matches: 7. Written as DNA, the CDR3 is TGTGCCAGCATACAGGGACAGGGGCAGTACGAGCAGTACTTC. It is translated as CASIQGQGQYEQYF.

About this clonotype: The junction departs from the called germline gene at one end, perhaps through a read error. The V and J genes are TRBV12-3 or TRBV12-4 and TRBJ2-3; 8 bases match TRBD1. CDR3 length equals 17 residues. In DNA, the CDR3 is TGTGCCAGCGGTTTAGTCGGGACAGGTCCATTCACAGATACGCAGTATTTT. Protein sequence: CASGLVGTGPFTDTQYF.

This clonotype was recorded at least ten times. V usage is TRBV7-2 and J usage is TRBJ1-5, with 8 bases aligning to TRBD1. With V trimmed by 4 bases and J by 3 bases, 5 bases remained unmatched. The CDR3 is 15 amino acids. Germline CDR1 SGHTA, CDR2 FQGNSA. Here the CDR3 reads CASSWTGSPNQPQHF. The CDR3 DNA reads TGTGCCAGCAGCTGGACAGGGAGCCCCAATCAGCCCCAGCATTTT.

V is TRBV7-9 and J is TRBJ2-5; 7 bases match TRBD2. Trimming removed 4 bases from V and 4 bases from J; junction bases left unmatched: 6. CDR1 is SEHNR, CDR2 FQNEAQ, per germline (reference sequence). The CDR3 consists of 14 residues. CDR3 DNA: TGTGCCAGCAGCTGGACGGGGGGAGGAGAGACCCAGTACTTC. This gives the protein CASSWTGGGETQYF.

The table lists this clonotype with a count of one. The chain has TRBV5-5 and TRBJ2-3, with 7 bases matching TRBD2. The CDR3 loop spans 14 amino acids. Germline CDR1 reads SGHKS; CDR2 reads YYEKEE (reference sequence). V lost 0 bases to trimming and J lost 5 bases; unmatched junction nucleotides: 3. The CDR3 DNA reads TGTGCCAGCAGCTTGGTAGGGGAGGGAGATACGCAGTATTTT. Amino acids: CASSLVGEGDTQYF.

This clonotype was observed many times. The chain uses TRBV7-2 and TRBJ2-1; 11 nucleotides line up with TRBD2. The CDR3 is 15 amino acids. The V gene end was trimmed by 5 bases and the J gene end by 2 bases; junction bases not matched to a gene: 2. CDR1 is SGHTA and CDR2 is FQGNSA in the germline V gene. The CDR3 DNA is TGTGCCAGCAGCGCGGGACTAGCGGCCTACAATGAGCAGTTCTTC. Residues: CASSAGLAAYNEQFF.

Ten or more counts support this clonotype. This sequence joins TRBV7-9 and TRBJ1-6; no reliable D call. Germline V gene sequence: CDR1 SEHNR, CDR2 FQNEAQ (reference sequence). CDR3 size: 17 residues. Trimming pared 5 bases from V and 2 bases from J, leaving 16 bases between. The CDR3 region is CASSHQRKDAYNSPLHF. CDR3 sequence (DNA): TGTGCCAGCAGCCACCAAAGGAAGGACGCCTATAATTCACCCCTCCACTTT.

The genes are TRBV7-9 and TRBJ1-2; weak D call: TRBD1 (6 bases). Trimming removed 1 base at V and 0 bases at J, with 12 bases between. This CDR3 is built from 16 residues. Looked up from germline, CDR1 is SEHNR and CDR2 is FQNEAQ (reference sequence). The DNA of the CDR3 is TGTGCCAGCAGCTTAGACACGGGACAAGCTAACTATGGCTACACCTTC. It codes for CASSLDTGQANYGYTF.